Presented here are 32 T cell receptor beta chains from one specimen sequenced in a study of OX40 agonist ivuxolimab in advanced cancers. The data were produced by immunoSEQ multiplex PCR, yet TCRdb's version contains in-frame clones alone and is incomplete. This sample has just under 65,000 clones, with 85% to 90% found just once. Material: CD4+ or CD8+ T cells sorted from blood, obtained in a trial of the OX40 agonist ivuxolimab. All receptors come from an adult with an advanced solid tumor such as melanoma, head and neck, liver or kidney cancer.

This chain links TRBV28 with TRBJ2-1; 9 bases align to TRBD2. Unmatched junction bases numbered 11, after V lost 7 bases and J lost 7 bases. The CDR3 totals 15 residues. Germline values: CDR1 MDHEN, CDR2 SYDVKM. CDR3 nucleotide sequence: TGTGCCAGCACCCTGCCGGGTAGCGGGGGTAATGAGCAGTTCTTC. Encoded protein: CASTLPGSGGNEQFF.

The V and J genes are TRBV7-9 and TRBJ2-1; a possible D gene is TRBD2 (5 bases). CDR1 and CDR2 (germline): SEHNR, FQNEAQ (reference sequence). This CDR3 has 16 residues. V was clipped by 2 bases and J by 0 bases, with 11 bases between them. CDR3 bases: TGTGCCAGCAGCTTATCACCGGGGAGCTCCTACAATGAGCAGTTCTTC. Translation gives CASSLSPGSSYNEQFF.

This clone has just one count. V usage is TRBV5-1 and J usage is TRBJ2-1, with TRBD2 matching over 7 bases. V shed 2 bases, J shed 10 bases, and the junction held 15 bases outside the gene matches. The CDR3 runs 16 residues. In germline, CDR1 is SGHRS, CDR2 YFSETQ. Here the CDR3 DNA reads TGCGCCAGCAGCTTTGACCCGTCGTCTAATAGCGGGGAGCAGTTCTTC. Translating it yields CASSFDPSSNSGEQFF. The variable domain in full, completed from reference TRBV5-1 and TRBJ2-1, reads KAGVTQTPRYLIKTRGQQVTLSCSPISGHRSVSWYQQTPGQGLQFLFEYFSETQRNKGNFPGRFSGRQFSNSRSEMNVSTLELGDSALYLCASSFDPSSNSGEQFFGPGTRLTVL.

In this sample, this clone turned up once. The chain couples TRBV15 to TRBJ2-5; unclear D gene. The CDR3 consists of 16 residues. Germline CDR1 LNHNV, CDR2 YYDKDF (reference sequence). V lost 1 base and J lost 1, with 13 bases in between. The CDR3 nucleotides are TGTGCCACCAGCAGAGGGGTGGGCGTGGCCCAAGAGACCCAGTACTTC. Protein sequence: CATSRGVGVAQETQYF.

V usage is TRBV2 and J usage is TRBJ1-1; D is perhaps TRBD1 (5 bases). CDR3 length equals 13 residues. Germline V gene lookup returns CDR1 SNHLY and CDR2 FYNNEI. V was cut by 8 bases and J by 4 bases, with 14 bases left in between. In nucleotides, the CDR3 is TGTGCCAGCGGTTACCTTAGGGGCACTGAAGCTTTCTTT. It yields the protein CASGYLRGTEAFF.

As concerns this clone: Germline is not matched at one junction end, which may reflect a read error. V is TRBV7-7 and J is TRBJ1-1; D unclear. CDR3 length equals 16 residues. The V gene's germline CDR1 is SSHAT and CDR2 FNYEAQ (reference sequence). The CDR3 bases are TGTGCTAGCAGCTTAGCGCTTAAGTCCATGAACACTGAAGCTTTCTTT. Residues: CASSLALKSMNTEAFF.

CDR3 in DNA: TGTGCCAGCAGTGTCCGTACAGCGGGAGACACCGGGGAGCTGTTTTTT. Translation gives CASSVRTAGDTGELFF. V usage is TRBV2 and J usage is TRBJ2-2; 8 bases line up with TRBD2. Germline trimming cut 4 bases from V and 3 bases from J; bases unmatched to any gene: 7. CDR1 is SNHLY and CDR2 is FYNNEI in the germline V gene. The CDR3 covers 16 residues.

This sequence joins TRBV5-1 and TRBJ2-2; 7 nucleotides agree with TRBD2. Germline loops: CDR1 SGHRS, CDR2 YFSETQ. The length of the CDR3 is 16 residues. V lost 0 bases and J lost 6; bases outside the gene matches: 8. In nucleotides, the CDR3 is TGCGCCAGCAGCTTGGAGGGCGCTCGGGGGGCCGGGGAGCTGTTTTTT. Translating it yields CASSLEGARGAGELFF.

V usage is TRBV7-9 and J usage is TRBJ2-3; 10 bases map to TRBD1. V gave up 1 base and J gave up 1 base; unmatched junction bases: 2. From germline, CDR1 is SEHNR and CDR2 FQNEAQ (reference sequence). CDR3 length: 16 residues. CDR3 DNA: TGTGCCAGCAGCTTAGGGGACAGGGGTCGCACAGATACGCAGTATTTT. The encoded protein is CASSLGDRGRTDTQYF.

The chain carries TRBV6-1 and TRBJ1-3; the D gene is possibly TRBD1 (5 bases). Germline V CDR1 and CDR2: MNHNS, SASEGT. This CDR3 spans 15 amino acids. Deletions cut 2 bases from V and 4 bases from J, with 12 bases between. This chain's CDR3 is CASSETGLEGNTIYF. CDR3 DNA: TGTGCCAGCAGTGAAACGGGGCTGGAGGGAAACACCATATATTTT.

The chain's CDR3 is CASSWTQGIETQYF. The DNA of the CDR3 is TGTGCCAGCAGTTGGACCCAGGGTATAGAGACCCAGTACTTC. This chain links TRBV6-6 with TRBJ2-5, with D possibly being TRBD1 (5 bases). Germline V gene data show CDR1 as MNHNY and CDR2 as SVGAGI (reference sequence). CDR3 length: 14 amino acids. V dropped 4 bases and J dropped 4 bases, with 13 bases sitting between them.

The sample holds a few counts of this clone. The chain carries TRBV7-6 and TRBJ1-1, with D perhaps matching TRBD1 (5 bases). CDR1 SGHVS and CDR2 FNYEAQ come from the germline V gene. The CDR3 covers 16 residues. V lost 2 bases and J 5 bases, leaving 18 bases between the germline ends. In DNA, the CDR3 is TGTGCCAGCAGCTTAACCCCCGGACAATTTTGGACTGAAGCTTTCTTT. This encodes CASSLTPGQFWTEAFF.

The chain carries TRBV10-3 and TRBJ1-2; 9 nucleotides align to TRBD1. Germline V gives CDR1 ENHRY, CDR2 SYGVKD. After removal of 6 bases from V and 4 bases from J, the junction contained 12 bases not matched to a gene. This CDR3 region has 16 residues. Written as DNA, the CDR3 is TGTGCCATCAGACCGGGACAGGGAGAACTGGGCTATGGCTACACCTTC. It specifies CAIRPGQGELGYGYTF.

The chain joins TRBV29-1 to TRBJ2-7; possible D gene TRBD1, 5 bases. V was cut by 3 bases and J by 3 bases, with 12 bases left in between. This CDR3 has 13 residues. Germline V gives CDR1 SQVTM, CDR2 ANQGSEA. CDR3 DNA: TGCAGCGTTGATGGGGCAGGGTACTACGAGCAGTACTTC. Protein: CSVDGAGYYEQYF.

The chain has TRBV25-1 and TRBJ2-2; TRBD1 or TRBD2 may be the D gene (6 bases each). The CDR3 consists of 15 residues. V dropped 6 bases and J dropped 5 bases, with 16 bases sitting between them. Per germline, CDR1 MGHDK and CDR2 SYGVNS. In nucleotides, the CDR3 is TGTGCCAGCAGACTCGGGGGCTGGGAGACCGGGGAGCTGTTTTTT. Translation: CASRLGGWETGELFF.

V usage is TRBV6-1 and J usage is TRBJ1-5; 8 positions match TRBD1. The junction had 11 bases not matched to a gene; V was cut back by 2 bases and J by 2 bases. Germline lookup yields CDR1 MNHNS and CDR2 SASEGT. The CDR3 consists of 18 residues. CDR3 loop: CASSEISTGAKGNQPQHF. The CDR3 nucleotides are TGTGCCAGCAGTGAAATCTCGACAGGGGCTAAAGGCAATCAGCCCCAGCATTTT.

The chain has TRBV4-1 and TRBJ2-1; 10 bases line up with TRBD1. The CDR3 has 14 amino acids. V was pared by 5 bases and J by 7 bases, with 5 bases of the junction left unmatched. In germline, CDR1 is MGHRA, CDR2 YSYEKL. This CDR3 reads CASSTDRGRNEQFF. The CDR3 region has the DNA TGCGCCAGCAGCACAGACAGGGGGCGAAATGAGCAGTTCTTC.

The chain combines TRBV9 with TRBJ1-2; TRBD1 agrees at 8 bases. The germline gives CDR1 SGDLS, CDR2 YYNGEE. This CDR3 is built from 17 residues. J gave up 2 bases and V 0 bases, and 9 bases lay outside the gene matches. The DNA for the CDR3 is TGTGCCAGCAGCGTAGATCAGGGGGCTTACTCAAACTATGGCTACACCTTC. Translation: CASSVDQGAYSNYGYTF.

The chain has TRBV6-6 and TRBJ1-1; perhaps TRBD1 as D (6 bases). From germline, CDR1 is MNHNY and CDR2 SVGAGI (reference sequence). There are 16 residues in the CDR3. The V and J ends lost 5 bases and 2 bases respectively, with 18 bases between them. The CDR3 sequence: CASSRTLGGHNTEAFF. For the CDR3, the DNA is TGTGCCAGCAGTCGAACCTTAGGGGGGCACAACACTGAAGCTTTCTTT.

This chain joins TRBV5-4 and TRBJ2-7; tentative D call: TRBD1 (5 bases). CDR1 is SGHNT, CDR2 YYREEE, per germline (reference sequence). The CDR3 is 14 residues long. V gave up 1 base and J gave up 0 bases, with 8 bases separating them. As DNA, the CDR3 is TGTGCCAGCAGCTTGAGCAGGGTCTCCTACGAGCAGTACTTC. This translates into CASSLSRVSYEQYF.

As regards this clone: As the CDR3 is not closed by the conserved phenylalanine or tryptophan, this likely results from a read error. No DNA is shown, since the ends of the CDR3 on it are uncertain; the CDR3 is the one TCRdb lists. The V and J genes are TRBV7-2 and TRBJ2-7; TRBD2 is the table's D call and was not checked against the DNA. Both ends counted, the CDR3 spans 11 residues. Per germline, CDR1 SGHTA and CDR2 FQGNSA. The CDR3 protein is CASSFRGTSGI.

This sequence joins TRBV7-3 and TRBJ1-1, with D hard to call. V was shortened by 2 bases and J by 4 bases, with 8 bases between the two germline ends. Germline V lookup: CDR1 SGHTA, CDR2 FQGTGA. This CDR3 region has 13 residues. The CDR3 sequence: CASSLAATTEAFF. In DNA form, the CDR3 reads TGTGCCAGCAGCTTAGCAGCAACCACTGAAGCTTTCTTT.

V is TRBV28 and J is TRBJ2-3; TRBD1 might be the D (5 bases). V was cut by 3 bases and J by 5 bases, with 18 bases left in between. Germline V gene lookup returns CDR1 MDHEN and CDR2 SYDVKM. The CDR3 totals 16 residues. This CDR3 is CASSLFGAGWKDTQYF. DNA for the CDR3: TGTGCCAGCAGTTTGTTTGGGGCAGGTTGGAAAGATACGCAGTATTTT.

The chain couples TRBV13 to TRBJ1-3; the D gene is possibly TRBD1 (5 bases). The CDR3 length is 16 residues. V lost 2 bases and J 4 bases, leaving 15 bases between the germline ends. Germline loops: CDR1 PRHDT, CDR2 FYEKMQ (reference sequence). In nucleotides, the CDR3 is TGTGCCAGCAGCTTATCGGGGCGGGGGTCGGGAAACACCATATATTTT. Amino acid sequence: CASSLSGRGSGNTIYF.

The V and J genes are TRBV5-1 and TRBJ1-4; D is unresolved. The V end lost 2 bases, the J end lost 4 bases, and 9 bases lay between the germline ends. Germline values: CDR1 SGHRS, CDR2 YFSETQ. The length of the CDR3 is 14 residues. In DNA form, the CDR3 reads TGCGCCAGCAGCTTTGAGGGTAGTAATGAAAAACTGTTTTTT. The encoded protein is CASSFEGSNEKLFF.

The chain links TRBV14 to TRBJ2-1; D gene uncertain. CDR3 size: 12 residues. With 1 base removed from V and 6 bases from J, the gap between germline ends came to 4 bases. CDR1 SGHDN and CDR2 FVKESK come from the germline V gene. The CDR3 region has the DNA TGTGCCAGCAGCCAAGGTCCCAATGAGCAGTTCTTC. This codes for CASSQGPNEQFF.

V and J are TRBV4-2 and TRBJ1-1, with 7 bases aligning to TRBD1. CDR3 length: 15 amino acids. CDR1 and CDR2 from the germline V gene are LGHNA and YNFKEQ. V lost 4 bases and J lost 0; bases outside the gene matches: 5. CDR3 sequence reads: CASSLDRFLNTEAFF. The CDR3 bases are TGTGCCAGCAGCCTGGACAGGTTCCTGAACACTGAAGCTTTCTTT.

This clone was seen more than once but under ten times. J is TRBJ1-6 and V is TRBV14; D gene ambiguous. This CDR3 has 14 amino acids. V dropped 0 bases and J dropped 11 bases, with 11 bases sitting between them. CDR1 and CDR2 from the germline V gene are SGHDN and FVKESK. The CDR3, as DNA: TGTGCCAGCAGCCAAGATCAGAGGTATACACCCCTCCACTTT. Translating it yields CASSQDQRYTPLHF.

This CDR3 reads CASREARNEQFF. For the CDR3, the DNA is TGTGCCTCCCGGGAGGCTCGGAATGAGCAGTTCTTC. The rearrangement joins TRBV6-6 to TRBJ2-1; 7 bases are a match to TRBD2. CDR1 and CDR2 from the germline V gene are MNHNY and SVGAGI (reference sequence). The CDR3 runs to 12 residues. Trimming at V came to 11 bases and at J to 7 bases, leaving 8 bases not matched to a gene.

The genes are TRBV10-3 and TRBJ2-5; D possibly corresponds to TRBD2 (5 bases). V was trimmed by 6 bases and J by 4 bases, leaving 15 bases between them. The CDR3 is 14 amino acids. Per germline, CDR1 ENHRY and CDR2 SYGVKD. This chain's CDR3 is CAIRDRGRGETQYF. The CDR3 DNA follows: TGTGCCATCAGGGACCGAGGGAGAGGAGAGACCCAGTACTTC.

V and J are TRBV27 and TRBJ2-7; 9 bases map to TRBD2. Germline V gene sequence: CDR1 MNHEY, CDR2 SMNVEV (reference sequence). J gave up 6 bases and V 5 bases, and 14 bases lay outside the gene matches. The CDR3 length is 16 residues. Written as DNA, the CDR3 is TGTGCCAGCAGTCCGGGTAGCGGGAGAGGGTGGGGCGAGCAGTACTTC. This codes for CASSPGSGRGWGEQYF.

The chain uses TRBV11-1 and TRBJ2-1, with D uncertain. The length of the CDR3 is 13 residues. The V end was cut by 1 base, the J end by 8 bases, with 9 bases between. The germline gives CDR1 SGHAT, CDR2 FQDESV (reference sequence). Here the CDR3 DNA reads TGTGCCAGCAGCTTAGGTGGTGGCGATGAGCAGTTCTTC. As protein: CASSLGGGDEQFF.